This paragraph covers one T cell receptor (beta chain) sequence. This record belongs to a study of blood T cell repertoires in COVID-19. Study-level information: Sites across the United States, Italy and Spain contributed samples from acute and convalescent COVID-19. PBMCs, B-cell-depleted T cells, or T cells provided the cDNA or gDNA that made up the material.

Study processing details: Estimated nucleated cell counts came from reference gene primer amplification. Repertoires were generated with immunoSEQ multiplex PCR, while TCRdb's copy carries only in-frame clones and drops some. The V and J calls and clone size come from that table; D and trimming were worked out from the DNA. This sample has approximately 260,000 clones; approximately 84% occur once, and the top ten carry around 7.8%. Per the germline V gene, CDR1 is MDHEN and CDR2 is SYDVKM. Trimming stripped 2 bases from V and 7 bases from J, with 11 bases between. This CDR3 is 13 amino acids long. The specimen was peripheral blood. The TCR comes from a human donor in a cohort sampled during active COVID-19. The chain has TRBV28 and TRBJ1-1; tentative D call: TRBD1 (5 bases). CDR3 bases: TGTGCCAGCAGTTTAGGCAGGGAGGTTGAAGCTTTCTTT. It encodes CASSLGREVEAFF.